These 26 T cell receptor beta chains share one sample of origin, sequenced in a study of cytomegalovirus exposure and HLA in healthy donors. The PCR made use of 60 Vbeta and 13 Jbeta primers. The protocol was immunoSEQ multiplex PCR, while the TCRdb copy is restricted to in-frame clones and leaves out a portion. This sample's table has around 200,000 clones. Sequencing input: PBMCs. The source of these receptors is a girl aged 2 to 10 in good health and CMV-seropositive.

This chain links TRBV28 with TRBJ1-4; D unclear. The CDR3 runs 14 residues. The ends were cut back, 2 bases at V and 7 bases at J, with 11 bases in the middle. The V gene's germline CDR1 is MDHEN and CDR2 SYDVKM. The CDR3 DNA reads as TGTGCCAGCAGTTTAAGCGCTGGTGCTGAAAAACTGTTTTTT. Its protein product is CASSLSAGAEKLFF.

The V call is TRBV7-9, the J call TRBJ2-1; 12 bases map to TRBD2. Trimming removed 4 bases from V and 3 bases from J; junction bases left unmatched: 4. Germline CDR1 and CDR2: SEHNR and FQNEAQ (reference sequence). The CDR3 is 16 residues long. CDR3 coding DNA: TGTGCCAGCAGCTCCCGACTAGCGGGAGACTACAATGAGCAGTTCTTC. Protein sequence: CASSSRLAGDYNEQFF.

V is TRBV19 and J is TRBJ1-2; 7 bases fit TRBD1. CDR1 and CDR2 (germline): LNHDA, SQIVND (reference sequence). The CDR3 contains 15 residues. Trimming at V came to 6 bases and at J to 3 bases, leaving 10 bases not matched to a gene. The CDR3 DNA is TGTGCCAGTAGAGATGGAGGGGGCATCGACTATGGCTACACCTTC. Its protein product is CASRDGGGIDYGYTF.

The chain has TRBV7-9 and TRBJ1-3, with 7 positions matching TRBD1. Looked up from germline, CDR1 is SEHNR and CDR2 is FQNEAQ (reference sequence). Trimming cost V 5 bases and J 4 bases; bases outside gene matches: 11. The CDR3 has 16 amino acids. The CDR3 loop reads CASSQRQGFVGNTIYF. CDR3 DNA: TGTGCCAGCAGCCAAAGACAGGGCTTCGTCGGAAACACCATATATTTT.

This chain connects TRBV10-2 to TRBJ2-1; D perhaps matches TRBD2 (6 bases). Germline values: CDR1 WSHSY, CDR2 SAAADI. This CDR3 has 14 residues. Deletions cut 4 bases from V and 10 bases from J, with 17 bases between. The CDR3 DNA sequence: TGCGCCAGCAGTGGAGGTTCAAGAACTAGCGAGCAGTTCTTC. It codes for CASSGGSRTSEQFF.

V is TRBV28 and J is TRBJ2-7, with a possible D match to TRBD2 (6 bases). This CDR3 has 15 amino acids. The V gene lost 3 bases and the J gene lost 2 bases, with 14 bases spanning the gap. Germline values: CDR1 MDHEN, CDR2 SYDVKM. The CDR3 is CASSFRGKITYEQYF. In nucleotides, the CDR3 is TGTGCCAGCAGTTTCCGGGGGAAGATAACCTACGAGCAGTACTTC.

The V gene is TRBV7-9, the J gene TRBJ2-1; D is perhaps TRBD2 (6 bases). Germline CDR1 SEHNR, CDR2 FQNEAQ (reference sequence). This CDR3 is built from 13 residues. V shed 5 bases and J shed 5 bases, with 10 bases lying between them. The CDR3 sequence: CASSHAGHNEQFF. The CDR3 coding sequence is TGTGCCAGCAGCCATGCGGGACACAATGAGCAGTTCTTC. The full variable domain, its missing parts supplied by reference TRBV7-9 and TRBJ2-1, is DTGVSQNPRHKITKRGQNVTFRCDPISEHNRLYWYRQTLGQGPEFLTYFQNEAQLEKSRLLSDRFSAERPKGSFSTLEIQRTEQGDSAMYLCASSHAGHNEQFFGPGTRLTVL.

The CDR3 sequence: CASSTVSEQYF. CDR3 in DNA: TGTGCCAGCAGTACCGTGAGCGAGCAGTACTTC. The chain has TRBV2 and TRBJ2-7; D gene uncertain. Germline-derived CDR1 and CDR2 are SNHLY and FYNNEI. The CDR3 totals 11 residues. Deletions cut 5 bases from V and 6 bases from J, with 8 bases between.

The V and J genes are TRBV28 and TRBJ1-2; a weak D match, TRBD1 (5 bases). Per germline, CDR1 MDHEN and CDR2 SYDVKM. This CDR3 has 12 residues. V was cut by 3 bases and J by 7 bases, with 9 bases left in between. The chain's CDR3 is CASSFGGGGYTF. The CDR3 DNA reads as TGTGCCAGCAGTTTTGGGGGGGGTGGCTACACCTTC.

This CDR3 reads CASSQTPHWEEGTDTQYF. In DNA form, the CDR3 reads TGCGCCAGCAGTCAAACTCCACACTGGGAGGAGGGCACAGATACGCAGTATTTT. The chain is built from TRBV23-1 and TRBJ2-3, with D perhaps matching TRBD2 (6 bases). TRBV23-1 is flagged as an ORF with uncertain function. With 2 bases removed from V and 1 base from J, the gap between germline ends came to 19 bases. This CDR3 contains 18 residues.

The gene calls are TRBV6-4 and TRBJ1-2; 8 nucleotides agree with TRBD1. The CDR3 is 15 residues long. V trimming: 6 bases; J trimming: 5 bases; junction bases outside the gene matches: 11. CDR1 MRHNA and CDR2 SNTAGT come from the germline V gene. Here the CDR3 DNA reads TGTGCCAGCAGAGCGTCCGGGACAGGCGCATATGGCTACACCTTC. Amino acid sequence: CASRASGTGAYGYTF.

The chain joins TRBV10-1 to TRBJ2-1; 8 bases map to TRBD2. Trimming cost V 10 bases and J 5 bases; bases outside gene matches: 7. Looked up from germline, CDR1 is WNHNN and CDR2 is SYGVQD (reference sequence). The CDR3 is 13 residues long. CDR3 sequence reads: CATRGGMDNEQFF. The CDR3 nucleotides are TGCGCCACCCGGGGGGGGATGGACAATGAGCAGTTCTTC.

J is TRBJ2-7 and V is TRBV7-9; perhaps TRBD2 as D (6 bases). Germline CDR1 reads SEHNR; CDR2 reads FQNEAQ (reference sequence). Trimming shortened V by 4 bases and J by 4 bases, and 17 bases separated the two germline ends. This CDR3 is built from 15 residues. Here the CDR3 DNA reads TGTGCCAGCAGCTCGCCGACTAGTGAGGGGTACGAGCAGTACTTC. Its translation: CASSSPTSEGYEQYF.

The CDR3 nucleotides read TGTGCCAGCAGTGGGGGGGGGTTAACTGAAGCTTTCTTT. As protein: CASSGGGLTEAFF. The V and J genes are TRBV27 and TRBJ1-1; weak D call: TRBD1 (5 bases). CDR3 size: 13 residues. V lost 5 bases to trimming and J lost 5 bases, with 12 bases between them. Germline values: CDR1 MNHEY, CDR2 SMNVEV (reference sequence).

V is TRBV13 and J is TRBJ1-4; 10 nucleotides line up with TRBD1. CDR1 and CDR2 (germline): PRHDT, FYEKMQ (reference sequence). V lost 4 bases, J lost 6 bases, and 5 bases stayed unmatched. The CDR3 spans 15 residues. The CDR3 is CASSSRQGAHEKLFF. CDR3 nucleotides: TGTGCCAGCAGCTCACGACAGGGGGCGCATGAAAAACTGTTTTTT.

This chain's CDR3 is CASRPSGRAREQYF. As DNA, the CDR3 is TGTGCCAGCAGGCCAAGCGGGAGAGCTCGCGAGCAGTACTTC. The rearrangement uses TRBV27 and TRBJ2-7; 8 bases are shared with TRBD2. Germline V gives CDR1 MNHEY, CDR2 SMNVEV (reference sequence). This CDR3 has 14 residues. V was pared by 6 bases and J by 6 bases, with 10 bases of the junction left unmatched.

This chain connects TRBV4-1 to TRBJ2-3; no reliable D call. Germline V gene data show CDR1 as MGHRA and CDR2 as YSYEKL. This CDR3 comprises 17 residues. The germline V and J ends were trimmed by 1 base and 0 bases, with 14 bases remaining between them. The CDR3 protein is CASSQVLGGRSTDTQYF. The CDR3 nucleotides read TGCGCCAGCAGCCAAGTATTAGGCGGTCGGAGCACAGATACGCAGTATTTT.

The chain carries TRBV11-2 and TRBJ2-7; 9 bases align to TRBD2. J gave up 3 bases and V 5 bases, and 11 bases lay outside the gene matches. CDR3 size: 16 residues. Germline CDR1 is SGHAT and CDR2 is FQNNGV. This CDR3 reads CASSLKGLAGSYEQYF. The CDR3 coding sequence is TGTGCCAGCAGCCTAAAGGGTCTAGCGGGAAGCTACGAGCAGTACTTC.

The chain has TRBV9 and TRBJ1-2; D unresolved. V lost 0 bases and J lost 6, with 12 bases in between. Germline V lookup: CDR1 SGDLS, CDR2 YYNGEE. The CDR3 runs to 14 residues. In DNA form, the CDR3 reads TGTGCCAGCAGCGTAGATCGAGGCTCAAATGGCTACACCTTC. Its translation: CASSVDRGSNGYTF.

The chain has TRBV5-6 and TRBJ2-7; 8 nucleotides match TRBD1. The CDR3 length is 15 residues. The V gene end was trimmed by 5 bases and the J gene end by 3 bases; junction bases not matched to a gene: 10. Germline V gives CDR1 SGHDT, CDR2 YYEEEE. CDR3 DNA: TGTGCCAGCAGGGGCGGACAGGGCCCTATCTACGAGCAGTACTTC. It is translated as CASRGGQGPIYEQYF.

V usage is TRBV27 and J usage is TRBJ2-4; 9 bases fit TRBD1. Trimming took 2 bases from V and 2 from J; bases not matched to a gene: 10. This CDR3 is 18 amino acids long. Per the germline V gene, CDR1 is MNHEY and CDR2 is SMNVEV (reference sequence). The CDR3, as DNA: TGTGCCAGCAGTTTAAAGGTTACAGGGGGCAAAACCAAAAACATTCAGTACTTC. The encoded protein is CASSLKVTGGKTKNIQYF.

The V and J genes are TRBV7-9 and TRBJ2-5; possibly TRBD1 or TRBD2 for D (5 bases each). The end of the DNA is better explained by TRBJ2-7, so the J call may be wrong. The CDR3 loop spans 12 amino acids. Germline V CDR1 and CDR2: SEHNR, FQNEAQ (reference sequence). The CDR3 here is CASSLGAYEQYF. CDR3 coding DNA: TGTGCCAGCAGCCTGGGGGCCTACGAGCAGTACTTC.

The rearrangement links TRBV4-1 to TRBJ1-3; no clear D. The V end lost 4 bases, the J end lost 5 bases, and 12 bases lay between the germline ends. Per germline, CDR1 MGHRA and CDR2 YSYEKL. CDR3 length: 14 residues. As DNA, the CDR3 is TGCGCCAGCAGCCCGGGGTGGGCCAGAAACACCATATATTTT. It translates to CASSPGWARNTIYF.

With regard to this clone: This sample also contains other DNA sequences that code for the same CDR3. This chain uses TRBV7-9 with TRBJ1-1; possibly TRBD1 for D (5 bases). The CDR3 totals 13 residues. Germline-derived CDR1 and CDR2 are SEHNR and FQNEAQ (reference sequence). Trimming removed 4 bases from V and 0 bases from J, with 6 bases in between. The CDR3 spells CASSSQVNTEAFF. The DNA of the CDR3 is TGTGCCAGCAGCTCACAGGTGAACACTGAAGCTTTCTTT. Supplemented by reference TRBV7-9 and TRBJ1-1, the full variable domain reads DTGVSQNPRHKITKRGQNVTFRCDPISEHNRLYWYRQTLGQGPEFLTYFQNEAQLEKSRLLSDRFSAERPKGSFSTLEIQRTEQGDSAMYLCASSSQVNTEAFFGQGTRLTVV.

The rearrangement links TRBV11-2 to TRBJ2-7; tentatively, D is TRBD2 (6 bases). V gave up 0 bases and J gave up 7 bases, with 16 bases separating them. Germline V gives CDR1 SGHAT, CDR2 FQNNGV. The length of the CDR3 is 15 residues. DNA of the CDR3: TGTGCCAGCAGCTTAGATCCCCACTTGGGAGGTGAGCAGTACTTC. Amino acid sequence: CASSLDPHLGGEQYF.

The gene calls are TRBV6-1 and TRBJ1-5; the D is unclear. V dropped 7 bases and J dropped 6 bases, with 13 bases sitting between them. The germline CDR1 and CDR2 sequences are MNHNS and SASEGT. The CDR3 is made up of 13 amino acids. The CDR3 loop reads CASNSGHGQPQHF. CDR3 in DNA: TGTGCCAGCAATTCGGGTCACGGTCAGCCCCAGCATTTT.